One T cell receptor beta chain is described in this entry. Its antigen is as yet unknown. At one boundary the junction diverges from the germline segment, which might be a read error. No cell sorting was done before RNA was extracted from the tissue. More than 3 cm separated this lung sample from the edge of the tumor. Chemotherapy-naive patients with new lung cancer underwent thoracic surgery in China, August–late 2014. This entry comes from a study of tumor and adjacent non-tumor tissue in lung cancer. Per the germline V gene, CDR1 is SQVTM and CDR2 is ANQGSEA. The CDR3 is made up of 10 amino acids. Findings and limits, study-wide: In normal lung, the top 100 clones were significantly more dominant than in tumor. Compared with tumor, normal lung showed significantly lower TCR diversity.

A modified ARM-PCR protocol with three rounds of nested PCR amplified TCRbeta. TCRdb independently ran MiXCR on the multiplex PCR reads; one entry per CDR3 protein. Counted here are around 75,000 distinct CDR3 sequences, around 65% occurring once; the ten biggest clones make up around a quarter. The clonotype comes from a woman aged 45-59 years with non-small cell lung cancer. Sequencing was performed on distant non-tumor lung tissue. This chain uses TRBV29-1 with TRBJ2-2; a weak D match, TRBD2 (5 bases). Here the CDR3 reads CSVLTGEPSF. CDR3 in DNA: TGCAGCGTACTTACCGGGGAGCCGTCTTTT.